This T cell receptor beta chain originates from a study of blood T cell repertoires in COVID-19. Study background: COVID-19 samples collected from the United States, Italy and Spain covered acute and convalescent phases. Sample material is recorded as cDNA or gDNA derived from T cells, B-cell-depleted T cells, or PBMCs.

It was within 2 weeks before study entry that exposed participants met a COVID-19 case. The authors' processing: Amplification of reference gene primers provided the estimated nucleated cell counts. The repertoire was sequenced with immunoSEQ multiplex PCR; TCRdb's copy has only in-frame clones and lacks some. V and J calls and clone size are as listed in that table; D and trimming were resolved from the DNA. The sample has some 300,000 clones; over 85% are singletons. V was clipped by 5 bases and J by 5 bases, with 23 bases between them. The CDR3 contains 16 residues. CDR1 and CDR2 from the germline V gene are SGHTS and YDEGEE.

Sequenced: PBMCs or T cells enriched from blood (not recorded which). The TCR comes from a woman aged 45 to 65 who had been exposed to COVID-19. The chain recombines TRBV5-8 with TRBJ2-7; no reliable D call. The CDR3 DNA reads TGTGCCAGCAGTCCCGGCCCCTTACTATTACCGAACGAGCAGTACTTC. This encodes CASSPGPLLLPNEQYF.